Below are 2 T cell receptor beta chains sequenced from a single sample in a study of blood T cell repertoires in COVID-19. Using immunoSEQ multiplex PCR, the repertoire was profiled, and TCRdb retains in-frame clones only, with some absent. The sample records some 150,000 clones, around 90% being singletons. The sequencing input was peripheral blood. All receptors come from a human donor in a cohort sampled during active COVID-19.

The chain recombines TRBV6-7 with TRBJ1-2; D is ambiguous. TRBV6-7 is an ORF, with its function uncertain. Deletions cut 2 bases from V and 7 bases from J, with 14 bases between. The CDR3 is made up of 14 amino acids. CDR3 DNA: TGTGCCAGCAGTTACGGAGTAGGCTCCACTGGCTACACCTTC. Protein sequence: CASSYGVGSTGYTF.

The chain is built from TRBV7-3 and TRBJ1-3; no firm D call. CDR1 is SGHTA, CDR2 FQGTGA, per germline. The CDR3 has 16 amino acids. V lost 3 bases, J lost 0 bases, and 12 bases lay in between. CDR3 nucleotide sequence: TGTGCCAGCAGCTTGACGGGAGGAAACTCTGGAAACACCATATATTTT. This codes for CASSLTGGNSGNTIYF. The full variable domain, in which reference TRBV7-3 and TRBJ1-3 provide the parts outside the CDR3, is GAGVSQTPSNKVTEKGKYVELRCDPISGHTALYWYRQSLGQGPEFLIYFQGTGAADDSGLPNDRFFAVRPEGSVSTLKIQRTERGDSAVYLCASSLTGGNSGNTIYFGEGSWLTVV.